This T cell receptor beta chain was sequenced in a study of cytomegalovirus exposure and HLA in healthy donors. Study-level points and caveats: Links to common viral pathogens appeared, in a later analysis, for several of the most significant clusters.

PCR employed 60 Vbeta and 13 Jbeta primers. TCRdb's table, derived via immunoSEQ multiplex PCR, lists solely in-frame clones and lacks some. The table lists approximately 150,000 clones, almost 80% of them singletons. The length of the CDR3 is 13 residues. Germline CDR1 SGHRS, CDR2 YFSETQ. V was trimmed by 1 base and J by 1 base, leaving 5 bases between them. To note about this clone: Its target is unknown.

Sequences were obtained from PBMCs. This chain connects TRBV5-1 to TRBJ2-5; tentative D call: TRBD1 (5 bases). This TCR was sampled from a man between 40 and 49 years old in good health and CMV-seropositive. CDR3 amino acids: CASSLRGQETQYF. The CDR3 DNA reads TGCGCCAGCAGCTTGAGGGGCCAAGAGACCCAGTACTTC.